These T cell receptor beta chains were read from a single sample in a study of blood T cells in healthy people across ages. TCRdb used MiXCR to reprocess the 5' RACE reads, holding one entry per CDR3 protein. Of about 1.5 million distinct CDR3 sequences in the sample, approximately 43% were seen once. Specimen: blood. The receptors stem from a woman aged 18 to 35 in good health. CDR3s include the opening cysteine and the closing phenylalanine or tryptophan. Each record gives: V gene, J gene, CDR3 protein.

TRBV29-1	TRBJ2-3	CSVEGGLGVTDTQYF
TRBV4-3	TRBJ2-3	CASSQGSGSLTPSTDTQYF
TRBV20-1	NA	CSARDGTVAPYEQYF
TRBV30	TRBJ2-1	CAWTPPGGVAYNEQFF
TRBV20-1	TRBJ2-3	CSARGLAEPTDTQYF
TRBV7-9	NA	CASSKKTATPYEQYF
TRBV6-5	TRBJ1-4	CASSYSIVQGRRGNEKLFF
TRBV3-1	TRBJ2-3	CASSPPVPTDTQYF
TRBV7-9	TRBJ2-1	CASSLAASSEQFF
TRBV7-2	TRBJ2-1	CASSFMIMPRGSSYNEQFF
TRBV7-9	TRBJ2-3	CASSGTGRGADTQYF
TRBV3-1	TRBJ2-7	CASSRDRLTTYEQYF
TRBV20-1	TRBJ1-5	CSVLGQGNQPQHF
TRBV7-2	TRBJ2-6	CASSPQGSGANVLTF
TRBV12-3/TRBV12-4	TRBJ2-2	CASRQGANTGELFF